One sample yielded the 15 T cell receptor beta chains listed below, sequenced in a study of blood T cell repertoires in COVID-19. Profiling relied on immunoSEQ multiplex PCR, and the TCRdb table lists in-frame clones only, not all of them. The sample shows about 430,000 clones, about 88% of them seen only once. Sequenced material: PBMCs or T cells enriched from blood (not recorded which). The receptors shown here come from a woman aged 18-30 years who had been exposed to COVID-19.

The V gene is TRBV28, the J gene TRBJ1-2; no clear D gene. Germline values: CDR1 MDHEN, CDR2 SYDVKM. The V end was cut by 1 base, the J end by 0 bases, with 9 bases between. CDR3 length equals 15 residues. Written as DNA, the CDR3 is TGTGCCAGCAGTTTATTCATGACAACTAACTATGGCTACACCTTC. Protein product: CASSLFMTTNYGYTF.

V and J are TRBV10-2 and TRBJ2-7; TRBD2 aligns across 9 bases. This CDR3 spans 16 amino acids. V was pared by 3 bases and J by 2 bases, with 8 bases of the junction left unmatched. Germline V gives CDR1 WSHSY, CDR2 SAAADI. CDR3 DNA: TGCGCCAGCAGTGATTCTCTAGCGGGACATCCCTACGAGCAGTACTTC. It specifies CASSDSLAGHPYEQYF.

V and J are TRBV5-4 and TRBJ2-7, with TRBD1 matching over 7 bases. CDR1 and CDR2 (germline): SGHNT, YYREEE (reference sequence). Losses at the gene ends were 4 bases for V and 3 bases for J; bases not matched to a gene: 7. The CDR3 has 14 residues. Written as DNA, the CDR3 is TGTGCCAGCAGCCCCGAGGGGGCCCTCTACGAGCAGTACTTC. Its translation: CASSPEGALYEQYF.

This rearrangement joins TRBV7-2 to TRBJ1-4; a possible D gene is TRBD1 (6 bases). Looked up from germline, CDR1 is SGHTA and CDR2 is FQGNSA. There are 15 residues in the CDR3. Trimming removed 5 bases from V and 4 bases from J, with 14 bases in between. CDR3 region: CASSPRQENNEKLFF. CDR3 nucleotides: TGTGCCAGCAGCCCCAGACAGGAAAATAATGAAAAACTGTTTTTT.

The chain recombines TRBV2 with TRBJ1-5; maybe TRBD1 (6 bases). The CDR3 has 14 residues. Germline CDR1 SNHLY, CDR2 FYNNEI. V was trimmed by 5 bases and J by 3 bases, leaving 11 bases between them. CDR3 nucleotides: TGTGCCAGCAGTTACCAGGGGAACAATCAGCCCCAGCATTTT. Amino acids: CASSYQGNNQPQHF.

This clone is a singleton in its sample. This chain joins TRBV28 and TRBJ1-2, with TRBD1 matching 9 bases. Losses at the gene ends were 6 bases for V and 3 bases for J; bases not matched to a gene: 8. The CDR3 covers 15 residues. Germline V CDR1 and CDR2: MDHEN, SYDVKM. The CDR3 is CASRQPGQGYYGYTF. DNA of the CDR3: TGTGCCAGCAGGCAGCCGGGACAGGGATACTATGGCTACACCTTC.

This sequence joins TRBV27 and TRBJ1-6, with D unclear. The length of the CDR3 is 14 residues. Trimming removed 2 bases from V and 7 bases from J, with 9 bases in between. The germline CDR1 and CDR2 sequences are MNHEY and SMNVEV (reference sequence). CDR3 DNA sequence: TGTGCCAGCAGTTTACAGGACTTCAATTCACCCCTCCACTTT. This sequence encodes CASSLQDFNSPLHF.

This chain connects TRBV6-5 to TRBJ1-1; D possibly corresponds to TRBD1 (6 bases). CDR3 length: 15 residues. The ends were cut back, 4 bases at V and 4 bases at J, with 16 bases in the middle. In germline, CDR1 is MNHEY, CDR2 SVGAGI. As DNA, the CDR3 is TGTGCCAGCAGTTCCGGAGCGACAGGCATCACTGAAGCTTTCTTT. Protein: CASSSGATGITEAFF.

V usage is TRBV29-1 and J usage is TRBJ1-2; 10 bases match TRBD1. CDR3 size: 14 residues. From germline, CDR1 is SQVTM and CDR2 ANQGSEA. Unmatched junction bases numbered 14, after V lost 8 bases and J lost 8 bases. Written as DNA, the CDR3 is TGCAGCATACACCTTCCGGGACAGGGGCTCGGCTACACCTTC. It codes for CSIHLPGQGLGYTF. Full variable domain (remainder filled in from reference TRBV29-1 and TRBJ1-2): SAVISQKPSRDICQRGTSLTIQCQVDSQVTMMFWYRQQPGQSLTLIATANQGSEATYESGFVIDKFPISRPNLTFSTLTVSNMSPEDSSIYLCSIHLPGQGLGYTFGSGTRLTVV.

This chain joins TRBV12-5 and TRBJ2-6; D gene uncertain. V lost 1 base, J lost 2 bases, and 6 bases lay in between. This CDR3 region has 15 residues. Germline lookup yields CDR1 LGHNT and CDR2 FRNRAP. This chain's CDR3 is CASGLGQAGANVLTF. The CDR3 coding sequence is TGTGCTAGTGGTTTGGGGCAAGCTGGGGCCAACGTCCTGACTTTC.

This clone was found a few times. The rearrangement links TRBV30 to TRBJ1-4, with TRBD1 matching 7 bases. Trimming cost V 8 bases and J 4 bases; bases outside gene matches: 7. The length of the CDR3 is 13 residues. The germline CDR1 and CDR2 sequences are GTSNPN and SVGIG (reference sequence). Here the CDR3 DNA reads TGTGCCGTAGGGGGACAGTTTAATGAAAAACTGTTTTTT. This sequence encodes CAVGGQFNEKLFF.

The gene calls are TRBV28 and TRBJ2-7; D is uncertain. This CDR3 comprises 12 residues. Trimming pared 7 bases from V and 4 bases from J, leaving 11 bases between. Germline lookup yields CDR1 MDHEN and CDR2 SYDVKM. The CDR3 nucleotides read TGTGCCAGCACCTCCTCCGTTTACGAGCAGTACTTC. It translates to CASTSSVYEQYF.

The chain couples TRBV19 to TRBJ1-4; 7 bases are shared with TRBD1. Per germline, CDR1 LNHDA and CDR2 SQIVND (reference sequence). V lost 3 bases, J lost 3 bases, and 1 base stayed unmatched. The CDR3 is 14 amino acids. The CDR3 reads CASSIGTANEKLFF. DNA for the CDR3: TGTGCCAGTAGTATCGGGACAGCTAATGAAAAACTGTTTTTT.

DNA for the CDR3: TGTGCCAGCTCACCAGCTCTAGCGGGAGCCGACAATGAGCAGTTCTTC. Translating it yields CASSPALAGADNEQFF. This rearrangement joins TRBV18 to TRBJ2-1; 10 positions match TRBD2. The germline CDR1 and CDR2 sequences are KGHSH and LQKENI. The V gene end was trimmed by 2 bases and the J gene end by 5 bases; junction bases not matched to a gene: 6. The CDR3 spans 16 residues.

In this sample, this clone turned up once. The chain couples TRBV3-1 (or the pseudogene TRBV3-2) to TRBJ2-4, with D tentatively TRBD2 (5 bases). With 0 bases removed from V and 1 base from J, the gap between germline ends came to 10 bases. From germline, CDR1 is LGHDT and CDR2 YNNKEL (reference sequence). This CDR3 has 16 residues. The CDR3 DNA follows: TGTGCCAGCAGCCAAGACGGGGTTGGGGCCAAAAACATTCAGTACTTC. Amino acids: CASSQDGVGAKNIQYF.